This TCR beta chain was retrieved from a study of blood T cell repertoires in COVID-19. Sequencing used immunoSEQ multiplex PCR; TCRdb keeps in-frame clones, though not all of them. The sample gives around 130,000 clones, about 86% of which show up once; 2% to 2.5% is in the top ten. V gave up 0 bases and J gave up 0 bases, with 10 bases separating them. The V gene's germline CDR1 is SGHRS and CDR2 YFSETQ. CDR3 length equals 16 residues. Sequenced input: PBMCs or T cells enriched from blood (not recorded which). This chain connects TRBV5-1 to TRBJ2-1, with D tentatively TRBD2 (5 bases). The sequence was obtained from a man between 40 and 49 years old with acute COVID-19. CDR3 region: CASSLGWTVSYNEQFF. The CDR3 bases are TGCGCCAGCAGCTTGGGTTGGACTGTCTCCTACAATGAGCAGTTCTTC.